This T cell receptor beta chain is drawn from a study of shared clonotypes between healthy human individuals. Findings and limits, study-wide: Relative to their counterparts shared across all four donors, non-shared clonotypes exhibited diminished generation probabilities.

V was clipped by 1 base and J by 0 bases, with 4 bases between them. CDR1 and CDR2 (germline): SGHTA, FQGNSA. This CDR3 is 14 amino acids long. In the case of this clone: Its specificity is unknown.

Measured with immunoSEQ multiplex PCR; TCRdb has only the in-frame clones, and not every one. The data contain around 510,000 clones, about 96% of them seen just once; the ten biggest clones take up around 0.066%. This receptor was taken from a woman in her thirties in good health. Sample: naive CD4+ T cells sorted from blood. Subset noted: CD45RA+ positively selected. This chain joins TRBV7-2 and TRBJ2-1; D not resolved. The CDR3 here is CASSLVGSYNEQFF. CDR3 DNA: TGTGCCAGCAGCTTAGTAGGCTCCTACAATGAGCAGTTCTTC.